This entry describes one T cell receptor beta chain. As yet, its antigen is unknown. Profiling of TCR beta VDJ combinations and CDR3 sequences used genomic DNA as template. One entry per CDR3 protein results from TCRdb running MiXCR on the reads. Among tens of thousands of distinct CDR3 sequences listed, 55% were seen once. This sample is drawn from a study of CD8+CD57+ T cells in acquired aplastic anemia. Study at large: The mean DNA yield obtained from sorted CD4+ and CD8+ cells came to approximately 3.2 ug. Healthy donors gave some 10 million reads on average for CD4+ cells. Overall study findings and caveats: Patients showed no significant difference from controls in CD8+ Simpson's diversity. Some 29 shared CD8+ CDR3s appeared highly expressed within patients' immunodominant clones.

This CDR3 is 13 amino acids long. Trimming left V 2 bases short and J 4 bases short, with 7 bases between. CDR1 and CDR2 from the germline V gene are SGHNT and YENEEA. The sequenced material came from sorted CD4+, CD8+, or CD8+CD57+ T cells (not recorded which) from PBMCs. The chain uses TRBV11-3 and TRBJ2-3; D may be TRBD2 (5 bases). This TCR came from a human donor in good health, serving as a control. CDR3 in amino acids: CASSLRRSDTQYF. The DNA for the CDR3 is TGTGCCAGCAGCTTACGGAGGTCAGATACGCAGTATTTT.